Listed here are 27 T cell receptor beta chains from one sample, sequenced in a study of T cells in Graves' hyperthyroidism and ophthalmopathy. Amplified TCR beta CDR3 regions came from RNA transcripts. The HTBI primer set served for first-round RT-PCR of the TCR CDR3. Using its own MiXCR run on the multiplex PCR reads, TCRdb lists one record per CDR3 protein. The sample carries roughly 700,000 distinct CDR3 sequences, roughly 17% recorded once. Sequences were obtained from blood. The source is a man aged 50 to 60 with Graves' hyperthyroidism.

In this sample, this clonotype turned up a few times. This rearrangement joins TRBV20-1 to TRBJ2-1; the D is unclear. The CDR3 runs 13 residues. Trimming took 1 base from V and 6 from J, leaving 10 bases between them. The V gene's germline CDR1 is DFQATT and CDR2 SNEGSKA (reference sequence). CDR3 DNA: TGCAGTGCTAGAGGTTTAGCCCGCAATGAGCAGTTCTTC. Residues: CSARGLARNEQFF.

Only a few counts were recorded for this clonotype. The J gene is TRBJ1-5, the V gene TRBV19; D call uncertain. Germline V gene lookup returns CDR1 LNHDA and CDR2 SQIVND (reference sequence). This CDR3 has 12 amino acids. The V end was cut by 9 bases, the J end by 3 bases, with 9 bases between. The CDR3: CASTLANQPQHF. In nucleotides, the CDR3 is TGTGCCAGCACCCTGGCCAATCAGCCCCAGCATTTT.

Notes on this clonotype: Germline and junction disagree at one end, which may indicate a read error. Here the CDR3 DNA reads TGCGCCAGCAGCTTAGGGCAGAACTATGGCGACACCTTC. This encodes CASSLGQNYGDTF. This chain uses TRBV5-1 with TRBJ1-2; no firm D call. This CDR3 has 13 residues. The V gene's germline CDR1 is SGHRS and CDR2 YFSETQ. Using reference TRBV5-1 and TRBJ1-2 for the parts outside the CDR3, the full variable domain is KAGVTQTPRYLIKTRGQQVTLSCSPISGHRSVSWYQQTPGQGLQFLFEYFSETQRNKGNFPGRFSGRQFSNSRSEMNVSTLELGDSALYLCASSLGQNYGDTFGSGTRLTVV.

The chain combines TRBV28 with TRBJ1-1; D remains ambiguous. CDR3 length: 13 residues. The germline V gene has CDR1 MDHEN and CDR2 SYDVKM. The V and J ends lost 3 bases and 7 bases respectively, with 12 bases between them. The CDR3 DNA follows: TGTGCCAGCAGTTTTCTACGGAAACTTGAAGCTTTCTTT. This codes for CASSFLRKLEAFF.

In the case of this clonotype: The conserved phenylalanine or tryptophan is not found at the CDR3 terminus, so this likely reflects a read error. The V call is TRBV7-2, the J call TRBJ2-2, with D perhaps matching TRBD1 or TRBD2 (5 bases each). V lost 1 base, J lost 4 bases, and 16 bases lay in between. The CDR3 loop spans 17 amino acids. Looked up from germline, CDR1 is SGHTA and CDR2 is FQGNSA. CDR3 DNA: TGTGCCAGCAGCTTAGTGTCCGGGGCCCAGAGCACCGGGGAGCTGTTTTCT. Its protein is CASSLVSGAQSTGELFS.

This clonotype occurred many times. The DNA of the CDR3 is TGTGCCAGCAACCTCGGACTGACTGGTGGCTACACCTTC. Residues: CASNLGLTGGYTF. The chain recombines TRBV9 with TRBJ1-2; D uncertain. The CDR3 is made up of 13 amino acids. Germline V gives CDR1 SGDLS, CDR2 YYNGEE. The V end lost 6 bases, the J end lost 7 bases, and 16 bases lay between the germline ends.

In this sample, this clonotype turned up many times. The CDR3 DNA reads TGTGCCAGCAGTGATGGGTTCTCCTACGAGCAGTACTTC. This encodes CASSDGFSYEQYF. The chain joins TRBV2 to TRBJ2-7; D is unresolved. Germline CDR1 reads SNHLY; CDR2 reads FYNNEI. Trimming removed 3 bases at V and 0 bases at J, with 6 bases between. CDR3 length equals 13 residues.

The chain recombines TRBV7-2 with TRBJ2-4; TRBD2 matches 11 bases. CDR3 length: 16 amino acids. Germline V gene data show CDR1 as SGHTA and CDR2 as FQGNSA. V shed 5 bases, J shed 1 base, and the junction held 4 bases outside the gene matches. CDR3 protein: CASSKTSGSAKNIQYF. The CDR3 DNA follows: TGTGCCAGCAGCAAAACTAGCGGGAGCGCCAAAAACATTCAGTACTTC.

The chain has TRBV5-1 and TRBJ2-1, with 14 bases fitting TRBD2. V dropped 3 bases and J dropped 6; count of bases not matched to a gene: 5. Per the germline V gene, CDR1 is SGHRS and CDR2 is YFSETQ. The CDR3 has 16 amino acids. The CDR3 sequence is CASSWGLAGEGNEQFF. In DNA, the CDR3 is TGCGCCAGCAGCTGGGGACTAGCGGGAGAGGGCAATGAGCAGTTCTTC.

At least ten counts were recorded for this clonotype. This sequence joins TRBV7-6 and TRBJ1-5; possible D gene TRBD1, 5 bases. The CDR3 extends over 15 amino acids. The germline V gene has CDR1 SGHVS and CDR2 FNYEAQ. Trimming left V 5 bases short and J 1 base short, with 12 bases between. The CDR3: CASSRTLGSNQPQHF. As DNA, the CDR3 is TGTGCCAGCAGCAGGACATTGGGGAGCAATCAGCCCCAGCATTTT.

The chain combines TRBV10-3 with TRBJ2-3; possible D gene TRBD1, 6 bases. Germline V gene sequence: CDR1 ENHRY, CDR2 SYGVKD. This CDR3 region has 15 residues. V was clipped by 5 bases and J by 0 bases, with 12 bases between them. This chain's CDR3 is CAISQQGPSTDTQYF. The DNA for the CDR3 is TGTGCCATCAGTCAACAGGGACCTAGCACAGATACGCAGTATTTT.

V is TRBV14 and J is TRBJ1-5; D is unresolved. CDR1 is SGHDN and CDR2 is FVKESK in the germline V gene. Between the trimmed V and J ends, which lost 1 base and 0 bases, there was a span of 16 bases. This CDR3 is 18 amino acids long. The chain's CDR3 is CASSQVICGEYSNQPQHF. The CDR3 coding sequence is TGTGCCAGCAGCCAAGTAATCTGCGGAGAATATAGCAATCAGCCCCAGCATTTT. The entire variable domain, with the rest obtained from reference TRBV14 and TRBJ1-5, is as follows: EAGVTQFPSHSVIEKGQTVTLRCDPISGHDNLYWYRRVMGKEIKFLLHFVKESKQDESGMPNNRFLAERTGGTYSTLKVQPAELEDSGVYFCASSQVICGEYSNQPQHFGDGTRLSIL.

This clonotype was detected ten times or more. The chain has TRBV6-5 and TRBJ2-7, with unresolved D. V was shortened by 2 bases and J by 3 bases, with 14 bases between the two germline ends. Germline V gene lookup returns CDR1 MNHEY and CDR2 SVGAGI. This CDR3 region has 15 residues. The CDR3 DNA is TGTGCCAGCAGTTACCAACTGGACGGGCTCTACGAGCAGTACTTC. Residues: CASSYQLDGLYEQYF.

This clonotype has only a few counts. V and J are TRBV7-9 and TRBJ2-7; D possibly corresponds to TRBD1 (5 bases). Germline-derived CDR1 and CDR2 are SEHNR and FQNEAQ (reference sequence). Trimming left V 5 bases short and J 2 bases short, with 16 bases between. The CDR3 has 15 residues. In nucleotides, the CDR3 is TGTGCCAGCAGCCCTACACCCGACAGACCCTACGAGCAGTACTTC. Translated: CASSPTPDRPYEQYF.

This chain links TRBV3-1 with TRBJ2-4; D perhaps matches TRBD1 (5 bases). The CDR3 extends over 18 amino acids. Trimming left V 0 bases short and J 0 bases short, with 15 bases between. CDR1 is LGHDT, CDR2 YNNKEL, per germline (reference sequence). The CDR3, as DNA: TGTGCCAGCAGCCAAGACGGTCGCCAGGGTATAGCCAAAAACATTCAGTACTTC. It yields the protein CASSQDGRQGIAKNIQYF.

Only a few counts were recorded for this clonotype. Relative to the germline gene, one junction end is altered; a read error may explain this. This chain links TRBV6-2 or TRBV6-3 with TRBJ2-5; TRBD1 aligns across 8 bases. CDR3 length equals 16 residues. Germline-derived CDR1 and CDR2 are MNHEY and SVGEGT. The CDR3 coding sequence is TGTGCCGGCAGCTCCACACGGACAGGGAGAGGAGAGACCCAGTACTTC. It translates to CAGSSTRTGRGETQYF.

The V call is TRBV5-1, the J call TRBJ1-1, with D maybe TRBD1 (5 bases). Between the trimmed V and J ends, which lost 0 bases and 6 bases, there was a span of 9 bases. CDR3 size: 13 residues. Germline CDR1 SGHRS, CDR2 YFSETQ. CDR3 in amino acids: CASSLVSRAEAFF. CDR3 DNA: TGCGCCAGCAGCTTGGTAAGCAGGGCTGAAGCTTTCTTT.

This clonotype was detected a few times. CDR3 coding DNA: TGTGCCAGCAGTTACGGATGGGACAGGGACAATGAGCAGTTCTTC. Translation: CASSYGWDRDNEQFF. This chain connects TRBV6-2 or TRBV6-3 to TRBJ2-1, with 9 bases fitting TRBD1. V lost 2 bases and J lost 5; bases outside the gene matches: 4. This CDR3 has 15 amino acids. Germline V gene lookup returns CDR1 MNHEY and CDR2 SVGEGT.

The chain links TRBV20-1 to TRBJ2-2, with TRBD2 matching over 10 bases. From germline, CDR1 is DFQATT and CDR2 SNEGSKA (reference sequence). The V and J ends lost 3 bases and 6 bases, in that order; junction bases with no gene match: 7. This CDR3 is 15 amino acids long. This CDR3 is CSARVSGRSSGELFF. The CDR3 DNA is TGCAGTGCTAGGGTTAGCGGGAGGAGTTCCGGGGAGCTGTTTTTT.

The CDR3 DNA is TGCGCCAGCAGTGATGGGAGGCAACGTAGCTCTGGGGCCAACGTCCTGACTTTC. Translating gives CASSDGRQRSSGANVLTF. This chain links TRBV10-2 with TRBJ2-6; weak D call: TRBD2 (6 bases). V was cut by 3 bases and J by 0 bases, with 15 bases left in between. The CDR3 loop spans 18 amino acids. Germline CDR1 and CDR2: WSHSY and SAAADI.

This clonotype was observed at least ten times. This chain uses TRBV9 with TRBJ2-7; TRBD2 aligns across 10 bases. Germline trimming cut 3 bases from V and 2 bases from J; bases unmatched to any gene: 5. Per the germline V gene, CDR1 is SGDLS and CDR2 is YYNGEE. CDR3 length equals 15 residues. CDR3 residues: CASSEASGSTYEQYF. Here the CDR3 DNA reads TGTGCCAGCAGCGAAGCTAGCGGGAGTACCTACGAGCAGTACTTC. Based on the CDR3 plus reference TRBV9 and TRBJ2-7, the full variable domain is DSGVTQTPKHLITATGQRVTLRCSPRSGDLSVYWYQQSLDQGLQFLIQYYNGEERAKGNILERFSAQQFPDLHSELNLSSLELGDSALYFCASSEASGSTYEQYFGPGTRLTVT.

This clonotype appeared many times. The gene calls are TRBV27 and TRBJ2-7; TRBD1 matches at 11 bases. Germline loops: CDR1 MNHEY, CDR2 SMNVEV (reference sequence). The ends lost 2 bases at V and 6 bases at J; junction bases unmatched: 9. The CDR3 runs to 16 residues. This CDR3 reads CASSLKTGTGGREQYF. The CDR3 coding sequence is TGTGCCAGCAGTTTAAAGACCGGGACAGGGGGGCGCGAGCAGTACTTC.

CDR3 DNA: TGTGCCAGCAGCGTAGTTCCAGCGGGAGGGCGGGATACGCAGTATTTT. This translates into CASSVVPAGGRDTQYF. The genes are TRBV9 and TRBJ2-3; 10 bases agree with TRBD2. The trim removed 0 bases at V and 6 bases at J, leaving 7 bases unmatched. Germline V CDR1 and CDR2: SGDLS, YYNGEE. The CDR3 length is 16 residues.

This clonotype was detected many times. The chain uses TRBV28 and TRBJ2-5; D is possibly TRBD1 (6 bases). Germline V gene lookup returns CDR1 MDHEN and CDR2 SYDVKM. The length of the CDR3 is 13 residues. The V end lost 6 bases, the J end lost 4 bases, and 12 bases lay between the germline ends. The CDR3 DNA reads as TGTGCCAGCAGGGAACAGGGTTTAGAGACCCAGTACTTC. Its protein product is CASREQGLETQYF.

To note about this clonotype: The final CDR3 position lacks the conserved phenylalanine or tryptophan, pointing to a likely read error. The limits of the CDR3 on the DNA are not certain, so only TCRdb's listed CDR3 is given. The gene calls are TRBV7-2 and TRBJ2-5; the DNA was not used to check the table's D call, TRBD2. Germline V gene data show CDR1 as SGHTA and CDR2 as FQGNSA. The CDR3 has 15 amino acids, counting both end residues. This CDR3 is CASSGTSAYQETRYV.

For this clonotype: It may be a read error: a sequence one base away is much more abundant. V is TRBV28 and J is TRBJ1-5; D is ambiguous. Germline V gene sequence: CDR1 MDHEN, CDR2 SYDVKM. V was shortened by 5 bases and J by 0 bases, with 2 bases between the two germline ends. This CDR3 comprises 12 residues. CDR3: CASSASNQPQHF. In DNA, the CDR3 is TGTGCCAGCAGTGCTAGCAATCAGCCCCAGCATTTT.

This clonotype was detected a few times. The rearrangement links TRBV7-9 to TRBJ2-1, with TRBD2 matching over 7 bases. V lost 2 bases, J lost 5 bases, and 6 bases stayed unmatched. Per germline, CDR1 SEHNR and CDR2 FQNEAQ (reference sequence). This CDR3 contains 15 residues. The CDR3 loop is CASSLQGGANNEQFF. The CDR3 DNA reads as TGTGCCAGCAGCTTACAGGGAGGGGCTAACAATGAGCAGTTCTTC. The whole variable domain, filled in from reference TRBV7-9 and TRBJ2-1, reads DTGVSQNPRHKITKRGQNVTFRCDPISEHNRLYWYRQTLGQGPEFLTYFQNEAQLEKSRLLSDRFSAERPKGSFSTLEIQRTEQGDSAMYLCASSLQGGANNEQFFGPGTRLTVL.